These 21 T cell receptor beta chains share one sample of origin, sequenced in a study of T cell clonality in common variable immunodeficiency. The table came from immunoSEQ multiplex PCR; TCRdb's copy has only in-frame clones and leaves some out. This sample comprises about 34,000 clones, none seen once only. The sequencing input was peripheral blood mononuclear cells. Receptor source: a person between 18 and 75 years old in good health.

This clone has at least ten counts. The read ends 3 residues before the CDR3 terminus; that terminus is restored from the germline J gene. The rearrangement joins TRBV5-1 to TRBJ1-1, with a tentative D call TRBD1 (5 bases). Germline V CDR1 and CDR2: SGHRS, YFSETQ. The V end was cut by 0 bases, the J end by 7 bases, with 13 bases between. The CDR3 length is 14 residues. The covered CDR3 bases are TGCGCCAGCAGCTTGGCAACGACAGAGGTTGAA. Amino acid sequence: CASSLATTEVE. The CDR3, in full, reads CASSLATTEVEAFF.

To note about this clone: The read terminates 3 residues before the CDR3 end, so the remaining end is supplied by the germline J gene. The V and J genes are TRBV13 and TRBJ2-5; perhaps TRBD1 as D (5 bases). CDR1 is PRHDT and CDR2 is FYEKMQ in the germline V gene (reference sequence). The CDR3 is 14 residues long. V dropped 2 bases and J dropped 5 bases, with 12 bases sitting between them. CDR3 amino acids: CASSLRAGRETQYF. Incomplete CDR3 DNA: TGTGCCAGCAGCTTACGGGCAGGGCGGGAGACC. Complete variable domain (other parts from reference TRBV13 and TRBJ2-5): AAGVIQSPRHLIKEKRETATLKCYPIPRHDTVYWYQQGPGQDPQFLISFYEKMQSDKGSIPDRFSAQQFSDYHSELNMSSLELGDSALYFCASSLRAGRETQYFGPGTRLLVL.

This clone was recorded at least ten times. The CDR3 is cut off 3 residues early in the read; its end comes from the germline J gene. The chain couples TRBV2 to TRBJ1-5; weak D call: TRBD1 (5 bases). V shed 6 bases and J shed 4 bases, with 16 bases lying between them. The CDR3 runs 15 residues. Germline assignment: CDR1 SNHLY and CDR2 FYNNEI. CDR3 DNA (partial): TGTGCCAGCAGCTGGGGGACTCGTTTGAATCAGCCC. Its translation: CASSWGTRLNQP. The full CDR3 protein is CASSWGTRLNQPQHF.

Concerning this clone: The CDR3 end falls 3 residues outside the read, so it is completed with the germline J gene. The chain recombines TRBV20-1 with TRBJ2-1; TRBD2 aligns across 10 bases. Losses at the gene ends were 6 bases for V and 8 bases for J; bases not matched to a gene: 10. CDR1 DFQATT and CDR2 SNEGSKA come from the germline V gene (reference sequence). The CDR3 sequence is 14 residues long. This chain's CDR3 is CSAKRLAGVDEQFF. The CDR3 DNA, read in part, is TGCAGTGCCAAAAGGCTAGCGGGAGTAGATGAG.

This clone was found many times. From the germline J gene comes the end of the CDR3, since the read stops 3 residues before it. The chain employs TRBV19 and TRBJ2-7; D gene unclear. The CDR3 is 13 residues long. Looked up from germline, CDR1 is LNHDA and CDR2 is SQIVND (reference sequence). Between the trimmed V and J ends, which lost 5 bases and 3 bases, there was a span of 11 bases. The CDR3 here is CASSDASLYEQYF. CDR3 DNA, as far as it was read: TGTGCCAGTAGTGATGCGTCTCTCTACGAG. Based on the CDR3 plus reference TRBV19 and TRBJ2-7, the full variable domain is DGGITQSPKYLFRKEGQNVTLSCEQNLNHDAMYWYRQDPGQGLRLIYYSQIVNDFQKGDIAEGYSVSREKKESFPLTVTSAQKNPTAFYLCASSDASLYEQYFGPGTRLTVT.

This clone showed up many times. The sequence runs out 3 residues before the end of the CDR3; the remainder is reconstructed from the germline J gene. The gene calls are TRBV7-9 and TRBJ2-3, with unresolved D. This CDR3 spans 13 amino acids. From germline, CDR1 is SEHNR and CDR2 FQNEAQ (reference sequence). V was clipped by 7 bases and J by 0 bases, with 8 bases between them. The CDR3 DNA, read in part, is TGTGCCAGCACGAGCTCTAGCACAGATACG. Amino acids: CASTSSSTDT. The CDR3 reads in full as CASTSSSTDTQYF.

This clone was seen many times. The sequence runs out 3 residues before the end of the CDR3; the remainder is reconstructed from the germline J gene. Within the sample, other DNA sequences also encode this same CDR3. The rearrangement uses TRBV19 and TRBJ1-1; no definite D call. Germline CDR1 is LNHDA and CDR2 is SQIVND (reference sequence). This CDR3 contains 13 residues. Partial CDR3 DNA: TGTGCCAGTACCAATCCCCCCACACAGGAA. This translates into CASTNPPTQE. The full CDR3 protein reads CASTNPPTQEAFF.

This clone was seen a few times. The read ends 3 residues before the CDR3 terminus; that terminus is restored from the germline J gene. The chain recombines TRBV18 with TRBJ1-1, with D perhaps TRBD1 (5 bases). Germline V CDR1 and CDR2: KGHSH, LQKENI. This CDR3 spans 20 amino acids. Incomplete CDR3 DNA: TGTGCCAGCTCACCGAGTTCGGGACTAGCGGGAGGGACCTTTACAGATACG. Translating gives CASSPSSGLAGGTFTDT. The whole CDR3 sequence is CASSPSSGLAGGTFTDTAFF.

Many counts were recorded for this clone. Sequencing ends 3 residues short of the CDR3 end; the germline J gene provides the rest. The chain has TRBV7-8 and TRBJ2-1; perhaps TRBD1 as D (5 bases). This CDR3 region has 11 residues. Germline assignment: CDR1 SGHVS and CDR2 FQNEAQ. Trimming pared 5 bases from V and 7 bases from J, leaving 6 bases between. The CDR3 loop is CASSRGNEQFF. CDR3 DNA, as far as it was read: TGTGCCAGCAGCAGGGGAAATGAG.

This clone was detected ten times or more. The read falls 3 residues short of the CDR3 end, and the missing part is taken from the germline J gene. This chain links TRBV6-2 or TRBV6-3 with TRBJ1-1; 8 bases map to TRBD1. With V trimmed by 7 bases and J by 3 bases, 4 bases remained unmatched. This CDR3 comprises 13 residues. Looked up from germline, CDR1 is MNHEY and CDR2 is SVGEGT. Incomplete CDR3 DNA: TGTGCCAGCAATGACAGGGGAGACACTGAA. Translated: CASNDRGDTE. The whole CDR3 sequence is CASNDRGDTEAFF.

This clone was observed at least ten times. Read data end 3 residues before the CDR3 end; the end is taken from the germline J gene. V gene TRBV28 combines with J gene TRBJ1-6; TRBD1 aligns across 9 bases. Trimming cost V 6 bases and J 7 bases; bases outside gene matches: 13. The CDR3 consists of 17 residues. Germline CDR1 reads MDHEN; CDR2 reads SYDVKM. The sequenced CDR3 bases are TGTGCCAGCAGACACTATCCCGCCGGGACAGGGAATTCACCC. The encoded protein is CASRHYPAGTGNSP. In full, the CDR3 reads CASRHYPAGTGNSPLHF.

This clone was counted ten times or more. The read terminates 3 residues ahead of where the CDR3 ends, so the germline J gene completes it. The chain uses TRBV12-3 or TRBV12-4 and TRBJ1-6; D might be TRBD1 (5 bases). The CDR3 has 13 amino acids. Trimming removed 7 bases from V and 12 bases from J, with 16 bases in between. This CDR3 reads CASISRPGGPLHF. The covered CDR3 bases are TGTGCCAGCATTTCCCGCCCCGGGGGACCC.

This clone was seen many times. The DNA ends 3 residues before the CDR3 does, and the rest of the CDR3 is filled in from the germline J gene. The chain carries TRBV5-1 and TRBJ2-3; tentatively, D is TRBD1 (5 bases). Looked up from germline, CDR1 is SGHRS and CDR2 is YFSETQ. The V end lost 0 bases, the J end lost 1 base, and 12 bases lay between the germline ends. The CDR3 sequence is 16 residues long. Partial CDR3 DNA: TGCGCCAGCAGCTTGGGGCAGGGCGCGGGCACAGATACG. This translates into CASSLGQGAGTDT. From start to end, the CDR3 is CASSLGQGAGTDTQYF.

This clone occurred many times. Read coverage stops 3 residues before the CDR3 terminus; the germline J gene supplies the remainder. V is TRBV14 and J is TRBJ2-7; TRBD1 aligns across 8 bases. The CDR3 length is 14 residues. Trimming took 4 bases from V and 5 from J; bases not matched to a gene: 7. Germline values: CDR1 SGHDN, CDR2 FVKESK. The covered CDR3 bases are TGTGCCAGCAGCCCTTGGACAGGGCCCAACGAG. Its translation is CASSPWTGPNE. The full CDR3 protein reads CASSPWTGPNEQYF.

In its sample, this clone was seen many times. With the read ending 3 residues before the CDR3 end, the germline J gene is used to fill in that end. J is TRBJ2-7 and V is TRBV20-1, with 9 bases matching TRBD2. The CDR3 loop spans 11 amino acids. The V gene's germline CDR1 is DFQATT and CDR2 SNEGSKA (reference sequence). CDR3 sequence: CRLAGVDEQYF. The covered CDR3 bases are TGCAGATTAGCGGGAGTGGACGAG.

This clone was observed at least ten times. The CDR3 reads CASSIGQGTDTQYF. The sequenced CDR3 bases are TGTGCCAGCAGCATTGGACAGGGTACAGATACG. The rearrangement links TRBV7-8 to TRBJ2-3; 8 bases are a match to TRBD1. The CDR3 end falls 3 residues outside the read, so it is completed with the germline J gene. The CDR3 is 14 residues long. Looked up from germline, CDR1 is SGHVS and CDR2 is FQNEAQ. With 5 bases clipped from V and 3 bases from J, the junction kept 4 bases outside the gene matches.

This clone was detected many times. The read halts 3 residues ahead of the CDR3 end, with the missing end drawn from the germline J gene. The chain combines TRBV4-1 with TRBJ2-7; 9 bases line up with TRBD1. The CDR3 is 15 amino acids. The germline V gene encodes CDR1 MGHRA and CDR2 YSYEKL. V was pared by 2 bases and J by 4 bases, with 6 bases of the junction left unmatched. This CDR3 reads CASSQSGTGIYEQYF. CDR3 bases read: TGCGCCAGCAGCCAAAGCGGGACAGGGATTTACGAG.

This clone has a count of ten or more. The observed sequence ends 3 residues before the CDR3 terminus, with the missing tail filled in from the germline J gene. V gene TRBV4-1 combines with J gene TRBJ1-4, with unresolved D. CDR1 MGHRA and CDR2 YSYEKL come from the germline V gene. This CDR3 is 15 amino acids long. The V and J ends lost 1 base and 4 bases respectively, with 10 bases between them. CDR3 DNA, as far as it was read: TGCGCCAGCAGCCAAGTATCCTATAGTAATGAAAAA. This codes for CASSQVSYSNEK. The full CDR3 protein reads CASSQVSYSNEKLFF.

In its sample, this clone was seen many times. The read ends 3 residues early relative to the CDR3; the germline J gene fills the gap. V is TRBV6-1 and J is TRBJ1-5, with D possibly TRBD1 on 5 matching bases. Germline V gene lookup returns CDR1 MNHNS and CDR2 SASEGT. The CDR3 sequence is 17 residues long. The V end was cut by 2 bases, the J end by 1 base, with 15 bases between. This chain's CDR3 is CASSEPTGGLSNQPQHF. The DNA read from the CDR3 is TGTGCCAGCAGTGAACCCACTGGGGGGTTGAGCAATCAGCCC.

In this sample, this clone turned up many times. The CDR3 end lies 3 residues beyond the end of the read and is filled in from the germline J gene. J is TRBJ2-1 and V is TRBV15, with 7 bases fitting TRBD2. The junction had 12 bases not matched to a gene; V was cut back by 5 bases and J by 8 bases. This CDR3 spans 15 amino acids. CDR1 LNHNV and CDR2 YYDKDF come from the germline V gene (reference sequence). Partial CDR3 DNA: TGTGCCACCAGCGGGCTCCCCCTGGGGGGGGATGAG. It encodes CATSGLPLGGDE. The complete CDR3 sequence is CATSGLPLGGDEQFF.

This clone occurred many times. The read gets to within 3 residues of the CDR3 end, and the germline J gene fills in the rest. The genes are TRBV20-1 and TRBJ2-1, with D possibly matching TRBD1 (5 bases). The CDR3 consists of 14 residues. V lost 5 bases and J 5 bases, leaving 16 bases between the germline ends. Germline V gene data show CDR1 as DFQATT and CDR2 as SNEGSKA (reference sequence). The covered CDR3 bases are TGCAGTGCTGGAATGGGGCAATCCAACAATGAG. Its translation: CSAGMGQSNNE. The whole CDR3 sequence reads CSAGMGQSNNEQFF.